These 5 T cell receptor beta chains came from one sample sequenced in a study of beta chain features in type 1 diabetes. These receptors' antigens are unknown. What was sequenced were expressed TCRB transcripts, since all of the isolated RNA had been reverse transcribed. Sequenced by immunoSEQ multiplex PCR; TCRdb stores in-frame clones only, minus some. Of under 850,000 clones in the sample, 10% to 15% were seen once. Points from the study as a whole: Type 1 diabetes patients showed a moderate but significant shortening of TCRB CDR3s in all four CD4+ subsets.

The sample comprised naive CD4+ T cells from blood. The receptor set was obtained from a man aged 18 to 30 with type 1 diabetes.

This clone was detected only a few times. The V and J genes are TRBV6-1 and TRBJ2-5; TRBD1 might be the D (5 bases). Germline assignment: CDR1 MNHNS and CDR2 SASEGT. The CDR3 is 13 residues long. V was trimmed by 4 bases and J by 3 bases, leaving 9 bases between them. The CDR3: CASSVDREETQYF. In DNA, the CDR3 is TGTGCCAGCAGTGTAGACAGAGAAGAGACCCAGTACTTC.

The chain employs TRBV10-3 and TRBJ1-2, with 8 bases fitting TRBD1. The junction had 3 bases not matched to a gene; V was cut back by 0 bases and J by 0 bases. This CDR3 comprises 16 residues. Germline values: CDR1 ENHRY, CDR2 SYGVKD. The CDR3 here is CAISESGQVANYGYTF. In DNA form, the CDR3 reads TGTGCCATCAGTGAGTCGGGACAGGTGGCTAACTATGGCTACACCTTC.

The V call is TRBV28, the J call TRBJ2-3, with D perhaps TRBD2 (6 bases). V was shortened by 6 bases and J by 3 bases, with 19 bases between the two germline ends. The CDR3 length is 16 residues. From germline, CDR1 is MDHEN and CDR2 SYDVKM. Written as DNA, the CDR3 is TGTGCCAGCAGCCTCACCTCAGGTGCGGGGACAGATACGCAGTATTTT. As protein: CASSLTSGAGTDTQYF.

This clone occurred a few times. J is TRBJ1-2 and V is TRBV6-5, with D possibly matching TRBD1 (5 bases). Trimming removed 4 bases from V and 0 bases from J, with 9 bases in between. The CDR3 is made up of 14 amino acids. CDR1 is MNHEY, CDR2 SVGAGI, per germline. CDR3 bases: TGTGCCAGCAGTTCCGGGGGGACTAACTATGGCTACACCTTC. It specifies CASSSGGTNYGYTF.

In its sample, this clone was seen a few times. The chain uses TRBV2 and TRBJ1-5; D is perhaps TRBD1 (5 bases). Germline CDR1 is SNHLY and CDR2 is FYNNEI. The CDR3 runs 14 residues. V lost 3 bases and J lost 7, with 13 bases in between. This CDR3 reads CASSDRVREQPQHF. The CDR3 DNA reads TGTGCCAGCAGTGACAGGGTTCGGGAGCAGCCCCAGCATTTT.